The 25 T cell receptor beta chains in this list originate from one sample, sequenced in a study of CD8+ T cells in alopecia areata. The sample's treatment: oral pan-JAK inhibitor, 5-10 mg twice daily. cDNA prepared by RNA extraction and subsequent reverse transcription served as the template for sequencing. The protocol was immunoSEQ multiplex PCR, while the TCRdb copy is restricted to in-frame clones and leaves out a portion. This table has 110,000 to 150,000 clones, nearly 55% appearing once. Sequencing was performed on CD8+ T cells sorted from blood, taken at week 4, from a patient treated with tofacitinib. Receptors originate from a human donor with alopecia areata.

Points on this clone: One junction end does not reproduce the germline sequence, and a read error may be involved. The DNA for the CDR3 is TGTGCCAGCAGCGAGATGCCGGGCAGAGGTGTCTTC. This translates into CASSEMPGRGVF. This sequence joins TRBV5-6 and TRBJ1-2; D not resolved. The germline CDR1 and CDR2 sequences are SGHDT and YYEEEE. The length of the CDR3 is 12 residues.

This clone was seen ten or more times. The chain is built from TRBV5-4 and TRBJ2-1; possible D gene TRBD1, 5 bases. Per germline, CDR1 SGHNT and CDR2 YYREEE (reference sequence). The CDR3 covers 15 residues. Trimming pared 2 bases from V and 7 bases from J, leaving 16 bases between. The CDR3 loop reads CASSLDVVGRNEQFF. The CDR3, as DNA: TGTGCCAGCAGCTTAGATGTTGTGGGGCGTAATGAGCAGTTCTTC.

The chain joins TRBV18 to TRBJ2-7, with 7 bases aligning to TRBD1. The CDR3 has 14 residues. Trimming took 0 bases from V and 2 from J; bases not matched to a gene: 1. Per the germline V gene, CDR1 is KGHSH and CDR2 is LQKENI. CDR3 sequence: CASSPPDRTYEQYF. The CDR3 DNA reads as TGTGCCAGCTCACCACCGGACAGGACCTACGAGCAGTACTTC.

The chain carries TRBV13 and TRBJ1-2; D not resolved. CDR3 length: 15 residues. V gave up 3 bases and J gave up 3 bases, with 14 bases separating them. Germline V gives CDR1 PRHDT, CDR2 FYEKMQ (reference sequence). Here the CDR3 DNA reads TGTGCCAGCAGCTTTAGCCAGCAGAGACACTATGGCTACACCTTC. This sequence encodes CASSFSQQRHYGYTF.

The chain couples TRBV5-1 to TRBJ1-1; 9 nucleotides align to TRBD1. Germline-derived CDR1 and CDR2 are SGHRS and YFSETQ. This CDR3 contains 14 residues. V dropped 4 bases and J dropped 7; count of bases not matched to a gene: 8. The CDR3 here is CASSLPGQGNEAFF. CDR3 coding DNA: TGCGCCAGCAGCCTCCCGGGACAGGGTAATGAAGCTTTCTTT.

This clone was recorded many times. V usage is TRBV10-2 and J usage is TRBJ1-4; D may be TRBD1 (5 bases). The CDR3 runs to 16 residues. Germline-derived CDR1 and CDR2 are WSHSY and SAAADI. The V end was cut by 3 bases, the J end by 0 bases, with 11 bases between. The CDR3, as DNA: TGCGCCAGCAGTGACTATTTGGACACAACTAATGAAAAACTGTTTTTT. This codes for CASSDYLDTTNEKLFF.

The chain employs TRBV5-5 and TRBJ2-7, with a possible D match to TRBD1 (5 bases). The germline V gene has CDR1 SGHKS and CDR2 YYEKEE (reference sequence). V was trimmed by 4 bases and J by 4 bases, leaving 15 bases between them. This CDR3 has 14 amino acids. CDR3 sequence (DNA): TGTGCCAGCAGCAGACCGGACATTTCTTACGAGCAGTACTTC. Amino acids: CASSRPDISYEQYF. The full variable domain, its missing parts supplied by reference TRBV5-5 and TRBJ2-7, is DAGVTQSPTHLIKTRGQQVTLRCSPISGHKSVSWYQQVLGQGPQFIFQYYEKEERGRGNFPDRFSARQFPNYSSELNVNALLLGDSALYLCASSRPDISYEQYFGPGTRLTVT.

The rearrangement uses TRBV15 and TRBJ2-5; TRBD2 matches at 11 bases. There are 14 residues in the CDR3. V gave up 7 bases and J gave up 2 bases; unmatched junction bases: 3. Germline V CDR1 and CDR2: LNHNV, YYDKDF (reference sequence). DNA of the CDR3: TGTGCCACCAAGACTAGCGGGACGCAAGAGACCCAGTACTTC. It is translated as CATKTSGTQETQYF.

The rearrangement links TRBV5-1 to TRBJ2-7, with D perhaps given as TRBD1 or TRBD2 (6 bases each). The germline V and J ends were trimmed by 5 bases and 0 bases, with 18 bases remaining between them. CDR1 and CDR2 from the germline V gene are SGHRS and YFSETQ. The length of the CDR3 is 16 residues. The CDR3 loop reads CASRWRDTSDSYEQYF. CDR3 DNA: TGCGCCAGCAGATGGAGGGACACATCCGACTCCTACGAGCAGTACTTC.

In the case of this clone: Distinct nucleotide sequences in the sample also encode this CDR3. The V call is TRBV30, the J call TRBJ1-1, with D uncertain. CDR3 length equals 13 residues. The V end was cut by 0 bases, the J end by 4 bases, with 9 bases between. Germline CDR1 GTSNPN, CDR2 SVGIG (reference sequence). CDR3 sequence reads: CAWSVLGGTEAFF. The CDR3 DNA reads as TGTGCCTGGAGTGTCCTGGGAGGCACTGAAGCTTTCTTT.

CDR3 nucleotides: TGTGCCAGCAGTGAAGCGAAGGGACAGGGGCTTCAGACCCAGTACTTC. Its protein product is CASSEAKGQGLQTQYF. The chain links TRBV2 to TRBJ2-5, with 10 bases identical to TRBD1. The CDR3 consists of 16 residues. J lost 6 bases, V lost 0 bases, and 7 bases had no gene match. Germline CDR1 is SNHLY and CDR2 is FYNNEI.

This chain links TRBV11-2 with TRBJ2-3; D perhaps matches TRBD1 (5 bases). With 8 bases removed from V and 4 bases from J, the gap between germline ends came to 13 bases. Germline loops: CDR1 SGHAT, CDR2 FQNNGV. CDR3 length: 13 residues. The CDR3 DNA is TGTGCCAGCTTAACACCAGGGCCAGATACGCAGTATTTT. Translated: CASLTPGPDTQYF.

The chain links TRBV13 to TRBJ2-1; TRBD1 matches 9 bases. Germline V gene data show CDR1 as PRHDT and CDR2 as FYEKMQ (reference sequence). The CDR3 contains 14 residues. The trim removed 4 bases at V and 9 bases at J, leaving 7 bases unmatched. CDR3 region: CASSSGTGFIEQFF. The CDR3 DNA follows: TGTGCCAGCAGCTCCGGGACAGGGTTCATTGAGCAGTTCTTC.

This chain connects TRBV27 to TRBJ1-1; 7 nucleotides align to TRBD1. The CDR3 contains 15 residues. V was clipped by 6 bases and J by 4 bases; unmatched bases: 11. Germline CDR1 and CDR2: MNHEY and SMNVEV (reference sequence). Here the CDR3 reads CASSQGYRGFTEAFF. The CDR3 DNA reads as TGTGCCAGCAGCCAGGGGTACAGGGGCTTCACTGAAGCTTTCTTT.

The chain carries TRBV2 and TRBJ2-7; possible D gene TRBD2, 7 bases. The germline CDR1 and CDR2 sequences are SNHLY and FYNNEI. This CDR3 contains 14 residues. Trimming pared 10 bases from V and 2 bases from J, leaving 18 bases between. CDR3 DNA: TGTGCCACGCTCATTCAAGGGGGGGCCTACGAGCAGTACTTC. This gives the protein CATLIQGGAYEQYF.

This clone was seen once. The V and J genes are TRBV4-1 and TRBJ2-7; no reliable D call. Germline CDR1 reads MGHRA; CDR2 reads YSYEKL. The CDR3 covers 14 residues. Trimming shortened V by 2 bases and J by 2 bases, and 10 bases separated the two germline ends. The CDR3 loop reads CASSQRTQTYEQYF. CDR3 bases: TGCGCCAGCAGCCAACGGACCCAGACCTACGAGCAGTACTTC.

V gene TRBV2 combines with J gene TRBJ1-3; weak D call: TRBD1 (6 bases). The ends were cut back, 6 bases at V and 3 bases at J, with 18 bases in the middle. Germline CDR1 is SNHLY and CDR2 is FYNNEI. The CDR3 totals 16 residues. In DNA form, the CDR3 reads TGTGCCAGCAGGTCCGGGACAAGTAGTCTTGGAAACACCATATATTTT. The encoded protein is CASRSGTSSLGNTIYF.

This clone was counted between two and nine times. The J gene is TRBJ2-5, the V gene TRBV7-9; 11 bases map to TRBD1. Germline V gene sequence: CDR1 SEHNR, CDR2 FQNEAQ (reference sequence). This CDR3 has 13 residues. V shed 4 bases and J 5 bases; nucleotides not matched to a gene: 0. The DNA for the CDR3 is TGTGCCAGCAGCTGGACAGGGGGCGAGACCCAGTACTTC. As protein: CASSWTGGETQYF.

This clone was seen only a few times. The chain recombines TRBV4-3 with TRBJ1-1; weak D call: TRBD1 (5 bases). The V and J ends lost 4 bases and 4 bases respectively, with 16 bases between them. The germline V gene has CDR1 LGHNA and CDR2 YSLEER. This CDR3 has 15 residues. In nucleotides, the CDR3 is TGCGCCAGCAGCCCCCGGGGCCCAAGTGGCACTGAAGCTTTCTTT. Amino acid sequence: CASSPRGPSGTEAFF.

The rearrangement uses TRBV5-6 and TRBJ1-6, with a possible D match to TRBD1 (5 bases). With 3 bases removed from V and 9 bases from J, the gap between germline ends came to 16 bases. CDR1 and CDR2 from the germline V gene are SGHDT and YYEEEE. CDR3 length: 15 residues. The CDR3 DNA reads TGTGCCAGCAGCTCTAGGGTATACCAGGGTTCACCCCTCCACTTT. Translating it yields CASSSRVYQGSPLHF.

J is TRBJ2-5 and V is TRBV29-1; D gene ambiguous. V lost 1 base to trimming and J lost 5 bases, with 8 bases between them. The V gene's germline CDR1 is SQVTM and CDR2 ANQGSEA. The CDR3 is 12 amino acids. CDR3 sequence: CSVEGSLETQYF. CDR3 coding DNA: TGCAGCGTTGAAGGTAGTTTGGAGACCCAGTACTTC. Together with reference TRBV29-1 and TRBJ2-5, the CDR3 gives the full variable domain: SAVISQKPSRDICQRGTSLTIQCQVDSQVTMMFWYRQQPGQSLTLIATANQGSEATYESGFVIDKFPISRPNLTFSTLTVSNMSPEDSSIYLCSVEGSLETQYFGPGTRLLVL.

This clone has a single count. The CDR3, as DNA: TGTGCCAGCAGACACCTGGGACAGGGGGCGGCCGGGGAGCTGTTTTTT. This sequence encodes CASRHLGQGAAGELFF. The chain combines TRBV13 with TRBJ2-2; 12 bases map to TRBD1. This CDR3 has 16 amino acids. Unmatched junction bases numbered 8, after V lost 6 bases and J lost 6 bases. Germline-derived CDR1 and CDR2 are PRHDT and FYEKMQ (reference sequence).

The gene calls are TRBV5-1 and TRBJ2-5; either TRBD1 or TRBD2 may supply D (5 bases each). This CDR3 is 15 amino acids long. Germline CDR1 SGHRS, CDR2 YFSETQ. Trimming stripped 3 bases from V and 2 bases from J, with 14 bases between. DNA for the CDR3: TGCGCCAGCAGCTCCCCGGGACCCTTACAAGAGACCCAGTACTTC. It codes for CASSSPGPLQETQYF.

The chain employs TRBV25-1 and TRBJ1-2; D remains ambiguous. V lost 3 bases and J lost 2, with 16 bases in between. The CDR3 loop spans 16 amino acids. CDR1 is MGHDK and CDR2 is SYGVNS in the germline V gene. CDR3 nucleotides: TGTGCCAGCAGTGACGACCGGGAGGCCGCCAACTATGGCTACACCTTC. Its protein is CASSDDREAANYGYTF.

J is TRBJ1-1 and V is TRBV7-3; D remains unclear. With 3 bases removed from V and 2 bases from J, the gap between germline ends came to 19 bases. The CDR3 consists of 17 residues. The germline gives CDR1 SGHTA, CDR2 FQGTGA. CDR3 amino acids: CASSFLAQALSNTEAFF. Here the CDR3 DNA reads TGTGCCAGCAGCTTCTTGGCCCAGGCTCTTAGTAACACTGAAGCTTTCTTT.